This TCR beta chain was captured by sequencing in a study of shared clonotypes between healthy human individuals. Study-level background: CD4 naive cells filled three plates per donor, CD4 memory three, CD8 naive two and CD8 memory one. Study-wide points: Investigators collected only blood, and repertoires in tissues likely differ. Investigators expected sequencing depth to affect clonotype sharing among donors.

Assay runs were performed at deep level. Clones were sequenced by immunoSEQ multiplex PCR, and TCRdb holds only the in-frame ones, with some missing. The table has a few million clones, around 95% seen once. The V gene end was trimmed by 2 bases and the J gene end by 6 bases; junction bases not matched to a gene: 6. CDR1 is SNHLY and CDR2 is FYNNEI in the germline V gene. The CDR3 length is 15 residues. This clone was detected only a few times. No antigen is known for it. The specimen sequenced was naive CD4+ T cells sorted from blood. As to subset: CD45RA+ positively selected. This chain uses TRBV2 with TRBJ1-5, with TRBD1 matching 8 bases. This TCR was recovered from a man between 18 and 29 years old in good health. The CDR3 DNA reads as TGTGCCAGCAGTGAATTAGCAGGGGGCGGTCAGCCCCAGCATTTT. It specifies CASSELAGGGQPQHF.